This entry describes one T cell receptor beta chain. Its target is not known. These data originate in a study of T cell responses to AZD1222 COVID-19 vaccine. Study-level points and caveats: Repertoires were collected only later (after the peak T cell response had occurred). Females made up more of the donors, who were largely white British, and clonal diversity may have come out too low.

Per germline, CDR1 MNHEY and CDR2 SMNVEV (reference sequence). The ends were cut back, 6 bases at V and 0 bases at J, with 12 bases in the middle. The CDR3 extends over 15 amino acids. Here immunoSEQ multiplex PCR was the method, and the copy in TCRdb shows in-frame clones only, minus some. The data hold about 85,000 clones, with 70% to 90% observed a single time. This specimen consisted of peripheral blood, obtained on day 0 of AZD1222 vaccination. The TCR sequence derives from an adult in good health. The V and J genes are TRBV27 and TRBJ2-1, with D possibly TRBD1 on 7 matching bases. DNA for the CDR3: TGTGCCAGCAGGGCGGGACAGTCCTCCTACAATGAGCAGTTCTTC. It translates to CASRAGQSSYNEQFF.